One sample yielded the 24 T cell receptor beta chains listed below, sequenced in a study of cytomegalovirus exposure and HLA in healthy donors. Primers for the PCR totalled 60 Vbeta and 13 Jbeta. Sequenced by immunoSEQ multiplex PCR; TCRdb stores in-frame clones only, minus some. The repertoire consists of under 200,000 clones, with 62% occurring once and the leading ten covering just under 3%. The specimen sequenced was PBMCs. These receptor sequences come from a man between 40 and 49 years old in good health and CMV-seronegative.

The V and J genes are TRBV5-3 and TRBJ1-4, with TRBD1 matching over 7 bases. TRBV5-3 is reported as an ORF; its role is uncertain. The J segment lost 7 bases and the V segment lost 0 bases, leaving 6 bases of the junction unmatched. The CDR3 length is 15 residues. The CDR3 DNA sequence: TGTGCCAGAAGCTTGGAGACAGGGCCTCGTGAAAAACTGTTTTTT. It yields the protein CARSLETGPREKLFF.

The chain couples TRBV9 to TRBJ1-2, with D perhaps TRBD1 (5 bases). The CDR3 consists of 15 residues. Germline V gives CDR1 SGDLS, CDR2 YYNGEE. Trimming shortened V by 2 bases and J by 5 bases, and 16 bases separated the two germline ends. In nucleotides, the CDR3 is TGTGCCAGCAGCGTGGTCCCGACCGGGGGGTATGGCTACACCTTC. It specifies CASSVVPTGGYGYTF.

Only a few counts were recorded for this clone. The chain employs TRBV2 and TRBJ1-5, with 9 positions matching TRBD1. The germline gives CDR1 SNHLY, CDR2 FYNNEI. This CDR3 comprises 14 residues. Unmatched junction bases numbered 5, after V lost 5 bases and J lost 6 bases. CDR3 residues: CASSFTGGIQPQHF. The CDR3 coding sequence is TGTGCCAGCAGTTTTACAGGGGGCATTCAGCCCCAGCATTTT. The variable domain in full, completed from reference TRBV2 and TRBJ1-5, reads EPEVTQTPSHQVTQMGQEVILRCVPISNHLYFYWYRQILGQKVEFLVSFYNNEISEKSEIFDDQFSVERPDGSNFTLKIRSTKLEDSAMYFCASSFTGGIQPQHFGDGTRLSIL.

This clone showed up just a few times. V usage is TRBV4-3 and J usage is TRBJ1-1; weak D call: TRBD1 (5 bases). This CDR3 has 15 amino acids. Trimming cost V 4 bases and J 4 bases, with 16 bases left between them. Germline CDR1 reads LGHNA; CDR2 reads YSLEER. The CDR3 nucleotides read TGCGCCAGCAGCCGAGACCTGGGACTGATCACTGAAGCTTTCTTT. Its translation: CASSRDLGLITEAFF.

The chain carries TRBV19 and TRBJ2-5, with 8 nucleotides matching TRBD2. Unmatched junction bases numbered 13, after V lost 5 bases and J lost 5 bases. Germline V CDR1 and CDR2: LNHDA, SQIVND (reference sequence). The CDR3 runs 16 residues. CDR3: CASSARGAGGLETQYF. CDR3 in DNA: TGTGCCAGTAGTGCCCGGGGGGCGGGGGGATTGGAGACCCAGTACTTC.

V usage is TRBV2 and J usage is TRBJ2-3; the D is unclear. CDR1 SNHLY and CDR2 FYNNEI come from the germline V gene. V lost 10 bases, J lost 0 bases, and 23 bases lay in between. CDR3 length: 17 amino acids. The CDR3 spells CAKNVGSSPSSTDTQYF. The CDR3 bases are TGTGCCAAAAATGTCGGTAGCAGTCCGTCTAGCACAGATACGCAGTATTTT.

The chain uses TRBV6-5 and TRBJ2-1; possibly TRBD1 for D (6 bases). The germline CDR1 and CDR2 sequences are MNHEY and SVGAGI. Trimming removed 0 bases at V and 10 bases at J, with 10 bases between. CDR3 length: 13 residues. The CDR3 bases are TGTGCCAGCAGTTACTCGGGGGCTCGGGAGCAGTTCTTC. Translating it yields CASSYSGAREQFF.

This clone turned up a few times. The V and J genes are TRBV4-3 and TRBJ1-1; 8 nucleotides line up with TRBD1. V was clipped by 2 bases and J by 5 bases; unmatched bases: 7. This CDR3 comprises 15 residues. Germline-derived CDR1 and CDR2 are LGHNA and YSLEER. CDR3 DNA sequence: TGCGCCAGCAGCCAATCCCAGGGGGCAGGTACTGAAGCTTTCTTT. This gives the protein CASSQSQGAGTEAFF.

The chain employs TRBV18 and TRBJ1-2; perhaps TRBD1 as D (5 bases). This CDR3 region has 16 residues. From germline, CDR1 is KGHSH and CDR2 LQKENI. Trimming pared 5 bases from V and 0 bases from J, leaving 16 bases between. CDR3 in amino acids: CASSRSAGRANYGYTF. The CDR3 bases are TGTGCCAGCTCAAGGTCGGCAGGCAGGGCTAACTATGGCTACACCTTC.

This clone was counted a single time. The chain employs TRBV28 and TRBJ2-4, with 10 bases that match TRBD2. In germline, CDR1 is MDHEN, CDR2 SYDVKM. The CDR3 totals 15 residues. Trimming at V came to 7 bases and at J to 8 bases, leaving 11 bases not matched to a gene. The DNA of the CDR3 is TGTGCCAGCACCCTCAGCGGGGGGGCCGGGGACATTCAGTACTTC. This codes for CASTLSGGAGDIQYF.

The chain couples TRBV6-1 to TRBJ2-1; TRBD2 agrees at 15 bases. Germline lookup yields CDR1 MNHNS and CDR2 SASEGT. The CDR3 loop spans 17 amino acids. After removal of 4 bases from V and 5 bases from J, the junction contained 6 bases not matched to a gene. CDR3 nucleotide sequence: TGTGCCAGCAGTGGGACTAGCGGGAGGGCCAGGGACAATGAGCAGTTCTTC. It is translated as CASSGTSGRARDNEQFF.

The chain links TRBV28 to TRBJ1-2; D unresolved. V was clipped by 8 bases and J by 4 bases, with 11 bases between them. This CDR3 has 12 amino acids. Germline V gives CDR1 MDHEN, CDR2 SYDVKM. Here the CDR3 reads CASGGATYGYTF. The CDR3 nucleotides are TGTGCCAGCGGCGGAGCCACCTATGGCTACACCTTC.

This clone was counted a few times. J is TRBJ1-4 and V is TRBV10-3, with D possibly matching TRBD1 (6 bases). Trimming removed 0 bases at V and 8 bases at J, with 13 bases between. This CDR3 has 15 residues. Germline-derived CDR1 and CDR2 are ENHRY and SYGVKD. The CDR3 bases are TGTGCCATCAGTGAGTCGGACAGCCATTTCGAAAAACTGTTTTTT. This sequence encodes CAISESDSHFEKLFF.

J is TRBJ2-7 and V is TRBV10-1; D may be TRBD1 (5 bases). Trimming took 0 bases from V and 7 from J, leaving 28 bases between them. The CDR3 sequence is 19 residues long. Germline V CDR1 and CDR2: WNHNN, SYGVQD (reference sequence). In DNA, the CDR3 is TGCGCCAGCAGTGAGTCTTATCTTGGATCGGACACACCGTGGCGGGAGCAGTACTTC. Amino acids: CASSESYLGSDTPWREQYF.

The chain is built from TRBV6-5 and TRBJ2-7; D is perhaps TRBD1 (5 bases). V was pared by 4 bases and J by 0 bases, with 16 bases between. The CDR3 length is 16 residues. CDR1 and CDR2 (germline): MNHEY, SVGAGI. This CDR3 reads CASSLTRDSYSYEQYF. The CDR3 DNA follows: TGTGCCAGCAGTTTAACCCGCGACAGCTACTCCTACGAGCAGTACTTC.

This clone was found a few times. The rearrangement links TRBV19 to TRBJ1-3, with D hard to call. V was trimmed by 5 bases and J by 3 bases, leaving 5 bases between them. Germline V gene data show CDR1 as LNHDA and CDR2 as SQIVND (reference sequence). The CDR3 is 12 amino acids. CDR3 nucleotide sequence: TGTGCCAGTAGTGGAGGTGGAAACACCATATATTTT. It specifies CASSGGGNTIYF.

The V and J genes are TRBV5-1 and TRBJ2-1; D might be TRBD1 (6 bases). Germline V CDR1 and CDR2: SGHRS, YFSETQ. The CDR3 totals 14 residues. Between the trimmed V and J ends, which lost 2 bases and 6 bases, there was a span of 12 bases. The CDR3 DNA reads TGCGCCAGCAGCTTACCCACAGGGTCCAATGAGCAGTTCTTC. This encodes CASSLPTGSNEQFF.

This clone was recorded a few times. The gene calls are TRBV7-2 and TRBJ2-1, with D perhaps TRBD1 (8 bases). In germline, CDR1 is SGHTA, CDR2 FQGNSA. The CDR3 length is 15 residues. V was pared by 0 bases and J by 6 bases, with 12 bases between. DNA of the CDR3: TGTGCCAGCAGCTTAGCACAGGGGGGGTTCAATGAGCAGTTCTTC. It translates to CASSLAQGGFNEQFF.

The rearrangement joins TRBV6-6 to TRBJ1-1; a possible D gene is TRBD1 (6 bases). The CDR3 runs 11 residues. The germline V gene has CDR1 MNHNY and CDR2 SVGAGI (reference sequence). The V end lost 4 bases, the J end lost 9 bases, and 9 bases lay between the germline ends. Here the CDR3 DNA reads TGTGCCAGCAGTTTTCAGGGGAAAGCTTTCTTT. Translating it yields CASSFQGKAFF.

This clone was counted a few times. V is TRBV7-2 and J is TRBJ2-4; D is possibly TRBD2 (6 bases). The CDR3 has 14 residues. From germline, CDR1 is SGHTA and CDR2 FQGNSA. Deletions cut 1 base from V and 8 bases from J, with 12 bases between. The CDR3 DNA reads TGTGCCAGCAGCTTAGATGGGACTTTGGACATTCAGTACTTC. Amino acid sequence: CASSLDGTLDIQYF.

The rearrangement joins TRBV6-6 to TRBJ2-5; the match to TRBD1 covers 7 bases. The V segment lost 4 bases and the J segment 11 bases; nucleotides outside the gene matches: 13. The length of the CDR3 is 14 residues. Germline assignment: CDR1 MNHNY and CDR2 SVGAGI (reference sequence). The CDR3 protein is CASSSRTGMGEQYF. For the CDR3, the DNA is TGTGCCAGCAGTTCGCGGACAGGAATGGGAGAGCAGTACTTC.

The table lists this clone with a count of one. The genes are TRBV2 and TRBJ2-7; D might be TRBD1 (5 bases). Germline CDR1 reads SNHLY; CDR2 reads FYNNEI. CDR3 length equals 12 residues. V shed 8 bases and J shed 3 bases, with 11 bases lying between them. The CDR3 spells CASSGWGYEQYF. CDR3 nucleotides: TGTGCCAGCTCAGGGTGGGGCTACGAGCAGTACTTC.

The V gene is TRBV6-5, the J gene TRBJ1-2; a weak D match, TRBD1 (5 bases). The germline CDR1 and CDR2 sequences are MNHEY and SVGAGI. This CDR3 has 13 residues. Between the trimmed V and J ends, which lost 5 bases and 8 bases, there was a span of 15 bases. CDR3 bases: TGTGCCAGCAGTGCCGGAATTGGGGCCGGCTACACCTTC. This encodes CASSAGIGAGYTF.

This rearrangement joins TRBV19 to TRBJ1-2, with D maybe TRBD1 (6 bases). V lost 7 bases, J lost 2 bases, and 11 bases lay in between. Germline V CDR1 and CDR2: LNHDA, SQIVND (reference sequence). The CDR3 totals 13 residues. CDR3 sequence: CASKQGANYGYTF. CDR3 bases: TGTGCCAGTAAACAGGGCGCAAACTATGGCTACACCTTC. Based on the CDR3 plus reference TRBV19 and TRBJ1-2, the full variable domain is DGGITQSPKYLFRKEGQNVTLSCEQNLNHDAMYWYRQDPGQGLRLIYYSQIVNDFQKGDIAEGYSVSREKKESFPLTVTSAQKNPTAFYLCASKQGANYGYTFGSGTRLTVV.